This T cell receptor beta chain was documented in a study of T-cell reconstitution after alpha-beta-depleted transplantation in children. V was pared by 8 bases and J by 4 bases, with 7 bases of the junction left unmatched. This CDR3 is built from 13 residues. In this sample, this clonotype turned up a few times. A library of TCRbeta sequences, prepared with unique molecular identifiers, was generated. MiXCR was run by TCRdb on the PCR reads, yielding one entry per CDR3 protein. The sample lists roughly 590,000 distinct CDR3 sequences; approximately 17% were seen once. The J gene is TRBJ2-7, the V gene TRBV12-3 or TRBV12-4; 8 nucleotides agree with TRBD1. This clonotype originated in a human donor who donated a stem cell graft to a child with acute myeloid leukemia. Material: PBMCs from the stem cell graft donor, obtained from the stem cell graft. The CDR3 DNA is TGTGCCAGCCGAAAAGGACAGGGTTACGAGCAGTACTTC. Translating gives CASRKGQGYEQYF.